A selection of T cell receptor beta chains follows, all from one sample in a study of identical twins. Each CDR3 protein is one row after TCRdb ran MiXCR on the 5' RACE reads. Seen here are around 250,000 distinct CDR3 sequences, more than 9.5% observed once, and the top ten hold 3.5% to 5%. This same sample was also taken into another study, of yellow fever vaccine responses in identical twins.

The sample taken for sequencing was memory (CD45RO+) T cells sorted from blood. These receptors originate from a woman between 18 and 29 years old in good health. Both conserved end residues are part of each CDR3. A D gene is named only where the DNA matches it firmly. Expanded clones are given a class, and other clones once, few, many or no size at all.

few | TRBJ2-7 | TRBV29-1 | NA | TGCAGCGTTGAGGGTGGGTACGAGCAGTACTTC | CSVEGGYEQYF
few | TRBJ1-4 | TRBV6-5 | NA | TGTGCCAGCAGTTACACGGGGACATCTGGTGGGAAACTGTTTTTT | CASSYTGTSGGKLFF
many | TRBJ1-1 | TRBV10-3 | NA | TGTGCCATCAGTGTAGGAGGGAACGGTGGATTGACTGAAGCTTTCTTT | CAISVGGNGGLTEAFF
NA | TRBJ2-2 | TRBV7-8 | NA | TGTGCCAGCAGCTTAGGAGCGCGACGAGCCACCGGGGAGCTGTTTTTT | CASSLGARRATGELFF
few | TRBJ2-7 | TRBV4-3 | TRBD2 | TGCGCCAGCAGTCGGACTAGCGGGGTCTACGAGCAGTACTTC | CASSRTSGVYEQYF
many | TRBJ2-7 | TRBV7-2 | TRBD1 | TGTGCCAGCAGCTCAATGAGGGGGCAGGGGGCTCACGAGCAGTACTTC | CASSSMRGQGAHEQYF
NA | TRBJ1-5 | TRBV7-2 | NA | TGTGCCAGCAGCCCCTATAGCAATCAGCCCCAGCATTTT | CASSPYSNQPQHF
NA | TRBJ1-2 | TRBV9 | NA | TGTGCCAGCAGCGCGACAGTGGGAGGCTACACCTTC | CASSATVGGYTF
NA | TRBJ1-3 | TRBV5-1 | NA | TGCGCCAGCAGCCGTGACAGGTCTAATGGAATCACCATATATTTT | CASSRDRSNGITIYF
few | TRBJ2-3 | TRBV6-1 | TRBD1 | TGTGCCAGCAGTCCCAAGGGGGCGAGTACGCAGTATTTT | CASSPKGASTQYF
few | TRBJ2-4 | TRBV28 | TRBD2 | TGTGCCAGCAGTCTGACTAGCGTCAAAAACATTCAGTACTTC | CASSLTSVKNIQYF
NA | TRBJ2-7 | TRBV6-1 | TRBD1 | TGTGCCAGCCAAGGGGGGGGGACAGGGGGCGCCGAGCAGTACTTC | CASQGGGTGGAEQYF
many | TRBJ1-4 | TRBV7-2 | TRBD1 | TGTGCCAGCAGCCGGACAGGGGGCGCGGGTGAAAAACTGTTTTTT | CASSRTGGAGEKLFF
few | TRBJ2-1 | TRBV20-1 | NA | TGCAGTGCTAGTCCCCCGTGGGAGCGGTACAATGAGCAGTTCTTC | CSASPPWERYNEQFF
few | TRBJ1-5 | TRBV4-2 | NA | TGTGCCAGCAGCCAAGGTCTAACAGACACTAGCAATCAGCCCCAGCATTTT | CASSQGLTDTSNQPQHF
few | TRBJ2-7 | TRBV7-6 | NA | TGTGCCAGCAGCTTAAACCCAGCCGGATACGAGCAGTACTTC | CASSLNPAGYEQYF
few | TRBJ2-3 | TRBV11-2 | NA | TGTGCCAGCAGTAACACCGGGCGGGGAGATACGCAGTATTTT | CASSNTGRGDTQYF
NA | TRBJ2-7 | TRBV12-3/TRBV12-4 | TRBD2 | TGTGCCAGCAGGCCCGCGGGAGCGAACGAGCAGTACTTC | CASRPAGANEQYF
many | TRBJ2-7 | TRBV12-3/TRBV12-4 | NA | TGTGCCAGCAGTCCGCCGAGGCCCTCCTACGAGCAGTACTTC | CASSPPRPSYEQYF
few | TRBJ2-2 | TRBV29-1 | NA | TGCAGCGTTAGGCGGGTGACGAACACCGGGGAGCTGTTTTTT | CSVRRVTNTGELFF
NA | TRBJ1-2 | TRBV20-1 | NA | TGCAGTGCTAGAAATATGAACTATGGCTACACCTTC | CSARNMNYGYTF
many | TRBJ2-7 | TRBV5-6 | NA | TGTGCCAGCAGCTTGGCCGGGGCAGGTCATTACGAGCAGTACTTC | CASSLAGAGHYEQYF
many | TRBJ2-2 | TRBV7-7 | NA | TGTGCTAGCAGCTTAGTAGCAGGGACCGGGGAGCTGTTTTTT | CASSLVAGTGELFF
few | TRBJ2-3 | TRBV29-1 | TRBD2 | TGCAGCGCCTGGACTAGCGGGAGGGCAACAGATACGCAGTATTTT | CSAWTSGRATDTQYF
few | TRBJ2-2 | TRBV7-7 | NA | TGTGCTAGCAGCGTGACAAGCACCGGGGAGCTGTTTTTT | CASSVTSTGELFF
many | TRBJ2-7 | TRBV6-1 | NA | TGTGCCAGCAGCCCCCTCGAGGACGGCATAACTGACGAGCAGTACTTC | CASSPLEDGITDEQYF